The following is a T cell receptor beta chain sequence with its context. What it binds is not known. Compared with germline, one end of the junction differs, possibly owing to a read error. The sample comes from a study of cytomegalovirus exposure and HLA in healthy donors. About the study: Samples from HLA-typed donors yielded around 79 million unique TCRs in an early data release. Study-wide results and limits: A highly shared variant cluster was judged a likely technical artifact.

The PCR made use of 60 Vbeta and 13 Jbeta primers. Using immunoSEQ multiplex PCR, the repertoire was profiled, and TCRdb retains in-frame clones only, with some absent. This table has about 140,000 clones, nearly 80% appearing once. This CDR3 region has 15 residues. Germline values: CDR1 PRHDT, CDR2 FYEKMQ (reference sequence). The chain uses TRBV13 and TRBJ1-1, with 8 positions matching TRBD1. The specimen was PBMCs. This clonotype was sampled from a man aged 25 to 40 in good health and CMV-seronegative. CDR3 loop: CASSKFTGGVTEASF. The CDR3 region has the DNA TGTGCCAGCAGCAAGTTTACAGGGGGGGTCACTGAAGCTTCCTTT. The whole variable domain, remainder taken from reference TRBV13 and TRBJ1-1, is AAGVIQSPRHLIKEKRETATLKCYPIPRHDTVYWYQQGPGQDPQFLISFYEKMQSDKGSIPDRFSAQQFSDYHSELNMSSLELGDSALYFCASSKFTGGVTEASFGQGTRLTVV.